This entry features one T cell receptor (beta chain) sequence. Its antigen is currently unknown. Germline V gene lookup returns CDR1 SGDLS and CDR2 YYNGEE. The V and J ends lost 3 bases and 0 bases respectively, with 16 bases between them. This CDR3 has 16 residues. Primers for the PCR totalled 60 Vbeta and 13 Jbeta. TCRdb's copy holds only in-frame clones and misses some; the assay was immunoSEQ multiplex PCR. There are about 77,000 clones in the sample, with about 13% held by the top ten. This record comes from a study of cytomegalovirus exposure and HLA in healthy donors. Study-wide results and limits: A later analysis revealed that TCR association rates differed between HLA loci, peaking at DRB1 and bottoming out at HLA-C. An observed cluster of highly shared sequence variants was recorded as a likely sequencing artifact. An Asian-associated ancestry cluster reportedly showed fewer N-insertions than the approximately 670-donor mean in a later analysis. CMV serostatus was the only immune exposure information that was available.

The chain links TRBV9 to TRBJ2-7; perhaps TRBD2 as D (6 bases). Sequenced input: PBMCs. The sequence was collected from a man aged 45-65 years in good health and CMV-seropositive. The CDR3 here is CASSATWDFYSYEQYF. CDR3 DNA sequence: TGTGCCAGCAGCGCAACCTGGGACTTCTACTCCTACGAGCAGTACTTC. The full variable domain, in which reference TRBV9 and TRBJ2-7 provide the parts outside the CDR3, is DSGVTQTPKHLITATGQRVTLRCSPRSGDLSVYWYQQSLDQGLQFLIQYYNGEERAKGNILERFSAQQFPDLHSELNLSSLELGDSALYFCASSATWDFYSYEQYFGPGTRLTVT.